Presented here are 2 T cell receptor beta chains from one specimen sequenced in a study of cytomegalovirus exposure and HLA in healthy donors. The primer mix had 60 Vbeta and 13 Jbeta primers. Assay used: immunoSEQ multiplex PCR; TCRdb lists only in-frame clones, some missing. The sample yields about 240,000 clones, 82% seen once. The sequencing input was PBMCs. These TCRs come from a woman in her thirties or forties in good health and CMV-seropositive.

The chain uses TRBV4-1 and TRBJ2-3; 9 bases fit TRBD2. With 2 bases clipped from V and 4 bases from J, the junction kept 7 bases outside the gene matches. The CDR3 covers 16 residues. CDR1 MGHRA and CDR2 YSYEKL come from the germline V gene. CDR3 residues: CASSQPAGGGSDTQYF. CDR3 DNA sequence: TGCGCCAGCAGCCAACCAGCGGGGGGAGGATCAGATACGCAGTATTTT.

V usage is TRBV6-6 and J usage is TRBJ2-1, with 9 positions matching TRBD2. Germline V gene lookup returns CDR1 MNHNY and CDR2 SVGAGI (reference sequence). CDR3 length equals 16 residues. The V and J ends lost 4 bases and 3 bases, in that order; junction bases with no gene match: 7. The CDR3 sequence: CASSWVTSGDYNEQFF. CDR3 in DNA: TGTGCCAGCAGTTGGGTGACTAGCGGTGACTACAATGAGCAGTTCTTC.